The following is a TCR beta chain sequence with its context. This record comes from a study of T cell clones after liver transplantation. In the study overall: As an antigen-independent comparator, third-party-reactive TCRbeta sequences came from pre-transplant mixed lymphocyte reactions.

This CDR3 is built from 14 residues. Germline values: CDR1 SNHLY, CDR2 FYNNEI. V lost 8 bases and J 4 bases, leaving 15 bases between the germline ends. Using immunoSEQ multiplex PCR, the repertoire was profiled, and TCRdb retains in-frame clones only, with some absent. The table has about 75,000 clones, about 88% seen once. Sequenced here: CD4+ T cells from blood, sampled before liver transplant. The receptor comes from a human donor who received a liver transplant. The rearrangement joins TRBV2 to TRBJ2-1; a possible D gene is TRBD2 (6 bases). CDR3 loop: CASSTGVPYNEQFF. In nucleotides, the CDR3 is TGTGCCAGCTCGACGGGGGTCCCGTACAATGAGCAGTTCTTC.